This T cell receptor (beta chain) was obtained from a study of graft-versus-host responses after intestinal transplantation. General observations from the study: Circulating GvH clones peaking coincided with falling HvG clones soon after transplant.

Remarks on this clone: The target antigen is unknown.

Profiled with immunoSEQ multiplex PCR; TCRdb holds only in-frame clones, not every one. The data show about 40,000 clones, 91% seen once. Trimming took 0 bases from V and 4 from J, leaving 9 bases between them. The CDR3 is 14 residues long. CDR1 LNHNV and CDR2 YYDKDF come from the germline V gene (reference sequence). The sequence was collected from a human patient who received an intestinal transplant, so some T cells may come from the graft donor. This material consisted of PBMCs, taken around 320 days after intestinal transplant. This rearrangement joins TRBV15 to TRBJ1-1, with D hard to call. The CDR3 DNA sequence: TGTGCCACCAGCAGAGATCGCAGCCTCACTGAAGCTTTCTTT. This sequence encodes CATSRDRSLTEAFF.